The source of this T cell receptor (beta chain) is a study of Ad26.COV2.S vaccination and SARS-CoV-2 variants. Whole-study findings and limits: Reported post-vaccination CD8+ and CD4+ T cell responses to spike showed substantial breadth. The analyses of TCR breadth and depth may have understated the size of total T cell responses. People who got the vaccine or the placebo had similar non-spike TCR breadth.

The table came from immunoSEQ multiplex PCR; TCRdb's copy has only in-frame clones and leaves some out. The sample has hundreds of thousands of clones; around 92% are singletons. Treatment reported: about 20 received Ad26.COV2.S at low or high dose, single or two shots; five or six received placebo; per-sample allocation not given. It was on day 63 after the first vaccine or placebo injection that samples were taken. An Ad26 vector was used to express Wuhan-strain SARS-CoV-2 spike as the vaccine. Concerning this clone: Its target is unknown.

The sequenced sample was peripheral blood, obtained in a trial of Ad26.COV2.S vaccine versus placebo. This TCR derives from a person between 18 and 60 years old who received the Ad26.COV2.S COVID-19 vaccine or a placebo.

The CDR3 DNA follows: TGTGCCAGCAGCCGGGGGTCTGAAGAGACCCAGTACTTC. As protein: CASSRGSEETQYF. The chain uses TRBV11-3 and TRBJ2-5; D might be TRBD2 (6 bases). The germline V gene encodes CDR1 SGHNT and CDR2 YENEEA. The CDR3 totals 13 residues. With 5 bases removed from V and 3 bases from J, the gap between germline ends came to 10 bases.